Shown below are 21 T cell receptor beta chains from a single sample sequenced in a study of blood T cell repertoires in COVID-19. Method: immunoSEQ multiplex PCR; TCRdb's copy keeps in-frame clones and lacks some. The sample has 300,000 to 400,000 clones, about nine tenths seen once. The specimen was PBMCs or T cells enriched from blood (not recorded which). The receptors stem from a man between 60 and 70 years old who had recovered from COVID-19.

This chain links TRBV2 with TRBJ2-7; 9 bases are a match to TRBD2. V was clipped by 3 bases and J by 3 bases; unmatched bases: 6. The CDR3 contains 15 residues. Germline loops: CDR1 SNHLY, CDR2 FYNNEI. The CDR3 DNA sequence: TGTGCCAGCAGTGATGTGTCTAGCGGGAACTACGAGCAGTACTTC. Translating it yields CASSDVSSGNYEQYF.

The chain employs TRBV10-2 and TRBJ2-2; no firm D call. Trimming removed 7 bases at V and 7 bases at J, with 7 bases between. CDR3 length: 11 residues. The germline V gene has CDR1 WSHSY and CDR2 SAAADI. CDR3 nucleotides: TGCGCCAGCATCAGAGGCGGGGAGCTGTTTTTT. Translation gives CASIRGGELFF.

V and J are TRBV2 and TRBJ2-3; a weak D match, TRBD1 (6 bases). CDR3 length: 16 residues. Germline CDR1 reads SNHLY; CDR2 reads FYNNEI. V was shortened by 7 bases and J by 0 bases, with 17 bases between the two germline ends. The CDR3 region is CASTKGPGQSTDTQYF. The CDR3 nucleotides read TGTGCCAGCACGAAGGGTCCGGGACAAAGCACAGATACGCAGTATTTT.

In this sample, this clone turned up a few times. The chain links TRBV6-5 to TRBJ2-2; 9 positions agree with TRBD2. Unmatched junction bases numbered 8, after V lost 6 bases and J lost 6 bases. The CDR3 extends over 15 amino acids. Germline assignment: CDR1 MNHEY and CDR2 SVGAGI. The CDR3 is CASRLAGDFAGELFF. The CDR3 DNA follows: TGTGCCAGCAGATTAGCGGGAGATTTTGCCGGGGAGCTGTTTTTT.

CDR3 residues: CAWSVGGDTQYF. CDR3 DNA: TGTGCCTGGAGTGTAGGCGGGGATACGCAGTATTTT. The chain has TRBV30 and TRBJ2-3, with D perhaps matching TRBD2 (5 bases). V lost 0 bases, J lost 6 bases, and 7 bases lay in between. This CDR3 is built from 12 residues. Germline loops: CDR1 GTSNPN, CDR2 SVGIG (reference sequence).

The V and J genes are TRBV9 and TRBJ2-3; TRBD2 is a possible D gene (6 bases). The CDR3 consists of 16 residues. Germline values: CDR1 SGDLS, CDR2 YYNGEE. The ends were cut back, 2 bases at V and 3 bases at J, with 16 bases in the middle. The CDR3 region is CASSVTGTLNTDTQYF. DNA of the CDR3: TGTGCCAGCAGCGTTACCGGGACTTTGAATACAGATACGCAGTATTTT.

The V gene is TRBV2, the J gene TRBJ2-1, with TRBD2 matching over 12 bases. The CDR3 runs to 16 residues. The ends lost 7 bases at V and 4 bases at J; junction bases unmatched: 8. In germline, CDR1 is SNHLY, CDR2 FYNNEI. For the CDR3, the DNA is TGTGCCAGCACCTTGACTAGCGGGAGTAGTTACAATGAGCAGTTCTTC. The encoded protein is CASTLTSGSSYNEQFF.

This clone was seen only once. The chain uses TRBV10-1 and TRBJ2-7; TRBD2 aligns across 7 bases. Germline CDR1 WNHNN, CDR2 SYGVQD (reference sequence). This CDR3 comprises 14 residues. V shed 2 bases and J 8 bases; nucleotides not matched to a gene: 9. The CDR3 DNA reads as TGCGCCAGCAGTGAGGTGGGACTAACTTGGAAGCAGTACTTC. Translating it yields CASSEVGLTWKQYF.

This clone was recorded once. This chain's CDR3 is CASSQSTLAGVSNEQFF. The CDR3 nucleotides are TGCGCCAGCAGCCAAAGTACCCTAGCGGGAGTGAGTAATGAGCAGTTCTTC. This chain joins TRBV5-1 and TRBJ2-1, with 10 bases that match TRBD2. Germline lookup yields CDR1 SGHRS and CDR2 YFSETQ. The V segment lost 4 bases and the J segment 7 bases; nucleotides outside the gene matches: 14. CDR3 size: 17 residues.

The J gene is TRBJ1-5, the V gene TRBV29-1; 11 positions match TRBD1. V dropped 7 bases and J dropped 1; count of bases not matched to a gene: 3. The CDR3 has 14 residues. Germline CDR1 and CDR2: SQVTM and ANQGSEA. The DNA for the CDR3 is TGCAGCGCCGGACAGGGGGCGAGCAATCAGCCCCAGCATTTT. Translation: CSAGQGASNQPQHF.

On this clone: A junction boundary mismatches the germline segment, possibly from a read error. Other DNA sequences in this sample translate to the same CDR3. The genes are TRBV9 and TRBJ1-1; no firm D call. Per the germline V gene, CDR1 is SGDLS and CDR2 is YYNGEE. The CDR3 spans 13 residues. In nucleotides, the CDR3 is TGTGCCAGCAGCACGTGGACTGCCGATGAAGCCTTCTTT. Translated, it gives CASSTWTADEAFF.

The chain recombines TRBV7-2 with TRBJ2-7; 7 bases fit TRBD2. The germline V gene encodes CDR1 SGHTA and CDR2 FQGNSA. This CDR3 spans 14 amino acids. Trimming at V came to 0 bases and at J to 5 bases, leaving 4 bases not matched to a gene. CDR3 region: CASSLASGTNEQYF. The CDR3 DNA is TGTGCCAGCAGCTTAGCTAGTGGGACTAACGAGCAGTACTTC.

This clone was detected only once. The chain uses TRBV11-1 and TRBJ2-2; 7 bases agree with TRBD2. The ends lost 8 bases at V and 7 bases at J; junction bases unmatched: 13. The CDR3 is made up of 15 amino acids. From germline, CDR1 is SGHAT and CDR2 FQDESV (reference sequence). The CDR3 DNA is TGTGCCAGCTCTGCCGAGATGACGGGAGGCGGGGAGCTGTTTTTT. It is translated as CASSAEMTGGGELFF.

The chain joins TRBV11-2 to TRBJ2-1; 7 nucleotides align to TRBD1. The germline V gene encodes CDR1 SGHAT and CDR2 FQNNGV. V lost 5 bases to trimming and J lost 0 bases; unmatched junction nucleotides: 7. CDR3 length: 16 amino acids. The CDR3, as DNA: TGTGCCAGCAGCCTGTCCGGGACAGCCTCCTACAATGAGCAGTTCTTC. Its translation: CASSLSGTASYNEQFF.

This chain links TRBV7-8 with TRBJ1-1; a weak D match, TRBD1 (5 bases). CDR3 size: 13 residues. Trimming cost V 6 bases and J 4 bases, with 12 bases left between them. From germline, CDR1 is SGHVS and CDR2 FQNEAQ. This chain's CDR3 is CASRQTQGTEAFF. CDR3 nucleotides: TGTGCCAGCAGGCAAACTCAGGGCACTGAAGCTTTCTTT.

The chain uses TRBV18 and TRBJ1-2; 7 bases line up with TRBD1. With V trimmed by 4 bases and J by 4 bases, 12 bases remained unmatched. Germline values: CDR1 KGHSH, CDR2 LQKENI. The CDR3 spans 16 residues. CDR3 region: CASSLGQVSSGYGYTF. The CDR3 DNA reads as TGTGCCAGCTCACTAGGACAGGTATCAAGTGGCTATGGCTACACCTTC.

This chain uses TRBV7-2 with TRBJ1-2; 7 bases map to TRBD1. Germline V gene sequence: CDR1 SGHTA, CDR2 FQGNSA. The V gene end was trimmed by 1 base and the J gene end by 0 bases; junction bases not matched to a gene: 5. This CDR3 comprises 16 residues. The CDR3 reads CASSLEPDRANYGYTF. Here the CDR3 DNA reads TGTGCCAGCAGCTTAGAACCCGACAGGGCTAACTATGGCTACACCTTC.

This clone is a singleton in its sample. The CDR3 DNA reads as TGCGCCAGCAGCTTGGAAGGGAGGATCGCGGGATCGCCTAGCACAGATACGCAGTATTTT. Translation gives CASSLEGRIAGSPSTDTQYF. The rearrangement links TRBV5-1 to TRBJ2-3; a weak D match, TRBD2 (6 bases). V was trimmed by 0 bases and J by 0 bases, leaving 23 bases between them. The CDR3 has 20 residues. CDR1 and CDR2 from the germline V gene are SGHRS and YFSETQ.

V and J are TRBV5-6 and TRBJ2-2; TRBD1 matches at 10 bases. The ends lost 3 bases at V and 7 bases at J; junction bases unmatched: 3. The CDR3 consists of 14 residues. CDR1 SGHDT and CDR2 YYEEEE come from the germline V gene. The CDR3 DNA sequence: TGTGCCAGCAGCTGGGGGACAGGGGTCGGGGAGCTGTTTTTT. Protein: CASSWGTGVGELFF.

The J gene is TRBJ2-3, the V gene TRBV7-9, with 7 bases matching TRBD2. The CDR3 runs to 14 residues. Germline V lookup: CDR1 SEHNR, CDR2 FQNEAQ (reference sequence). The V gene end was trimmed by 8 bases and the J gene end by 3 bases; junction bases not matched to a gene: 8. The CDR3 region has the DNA TGTGCCAGCCATTGGGAGCGGGAAACAGATACGCAGTATTTT. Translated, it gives CASHWERETDTQYF.

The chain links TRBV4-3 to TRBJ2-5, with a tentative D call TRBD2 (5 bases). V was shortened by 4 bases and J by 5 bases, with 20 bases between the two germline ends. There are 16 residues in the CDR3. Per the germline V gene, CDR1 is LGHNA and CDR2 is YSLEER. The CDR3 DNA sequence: TGCGCCAGCAGCCTAGAGAGGGTTACGGGGTTGGAGACCCAGTACTTC. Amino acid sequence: CASSLERVTGLETQYF.